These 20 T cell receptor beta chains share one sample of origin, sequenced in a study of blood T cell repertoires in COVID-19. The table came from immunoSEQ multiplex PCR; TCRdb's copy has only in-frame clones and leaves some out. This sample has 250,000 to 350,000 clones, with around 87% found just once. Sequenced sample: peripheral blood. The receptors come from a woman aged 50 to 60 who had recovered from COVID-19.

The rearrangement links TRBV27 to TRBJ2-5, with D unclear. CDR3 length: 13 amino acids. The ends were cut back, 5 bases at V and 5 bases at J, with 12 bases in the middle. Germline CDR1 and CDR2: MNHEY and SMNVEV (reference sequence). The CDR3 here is CASSLLESETQYF. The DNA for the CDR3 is TGTGCCAGCAGTCTCCTAGAATCGGAGACCCAGTACTTC.

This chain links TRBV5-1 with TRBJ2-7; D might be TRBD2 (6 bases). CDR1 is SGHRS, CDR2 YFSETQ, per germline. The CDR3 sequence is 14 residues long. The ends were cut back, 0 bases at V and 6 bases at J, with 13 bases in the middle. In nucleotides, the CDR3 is TGCGCCAGCAGCTTGGATCGGGAGCCCTCCGAGCAGTACTTC. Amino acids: CASSLDREPSEQYF.

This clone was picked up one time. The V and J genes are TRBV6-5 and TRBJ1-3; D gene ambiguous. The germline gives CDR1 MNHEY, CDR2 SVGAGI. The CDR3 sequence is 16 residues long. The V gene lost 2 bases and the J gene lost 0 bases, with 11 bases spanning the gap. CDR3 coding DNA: TGTGCCAGCAGTTACACAACCGGGTACTCTGGAAACACCATATATTTT. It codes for CASSYTTGYSGNTIYF.

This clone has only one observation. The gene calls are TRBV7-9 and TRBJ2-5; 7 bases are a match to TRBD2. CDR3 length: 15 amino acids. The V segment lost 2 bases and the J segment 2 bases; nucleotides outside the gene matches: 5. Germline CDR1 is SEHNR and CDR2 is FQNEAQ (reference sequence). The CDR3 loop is CASSLRGGRQETQYF. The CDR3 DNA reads TGTGCCAGCAGCTTACGCGGGGGACGTCAAGAGACCCAGTACTTC. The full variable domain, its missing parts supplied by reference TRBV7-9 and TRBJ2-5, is DTGVSQNPRHKITKRGQNVTFRCDPISEHNRLYWYRQTLGQGPEFLTYFQNEAQLEKSRLLSDRFSAERPKGSFSTLEIQRTEQGDSAMYLCASSLRGGRQETQYFGPGTRLLVL.

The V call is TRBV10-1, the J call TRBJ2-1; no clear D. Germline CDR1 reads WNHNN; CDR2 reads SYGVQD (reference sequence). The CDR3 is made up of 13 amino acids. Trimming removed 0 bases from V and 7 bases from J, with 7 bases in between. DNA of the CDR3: TGCGCCAGCAGTGAGTCTACAAGTAATGAGCAGTTCTTC. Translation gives CASSESTSNEQFF.

The CDR3, as DNA: TGTGCCAGCTCACCAGCAGACAGGGGAGAGACCCAGTACTTC. Translating gives CASSPADRGETQYF. The chain links TRBV18 to TRBJ2-5; 8 nucleotides align to TRBD1. The trim removed 2 bases at V and 4 bases at J, leaving 3 bases unmatched. Germline assignment: CDR1 KGHSH and CDR2 LQKENI. There are 14 residues in the CDR3.

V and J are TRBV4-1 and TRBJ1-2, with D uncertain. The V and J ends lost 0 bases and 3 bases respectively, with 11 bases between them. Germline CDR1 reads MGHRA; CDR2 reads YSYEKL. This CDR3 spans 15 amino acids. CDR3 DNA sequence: TGCGCCAGCAGCCAAGAAATTCCGCCGGACTATGGCTACACCTTC. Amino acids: CASSQEIPPDYGYTF.

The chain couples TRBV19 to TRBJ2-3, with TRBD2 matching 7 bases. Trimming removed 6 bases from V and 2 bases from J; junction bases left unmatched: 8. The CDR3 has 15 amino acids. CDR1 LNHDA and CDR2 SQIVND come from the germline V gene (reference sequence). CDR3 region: CASSLTSEYTDTQYF. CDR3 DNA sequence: TGTGCCAGTAGCCTCACTAGCGAGTACACAGATACGCAGTATTTT.

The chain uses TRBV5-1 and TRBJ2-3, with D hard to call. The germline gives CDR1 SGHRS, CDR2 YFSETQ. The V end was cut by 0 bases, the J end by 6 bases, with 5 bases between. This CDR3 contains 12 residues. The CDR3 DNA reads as TGCGCCAGCAGCTTGGACGGGGATACGCAGTATTTT. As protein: CASSLDGDTQYF.

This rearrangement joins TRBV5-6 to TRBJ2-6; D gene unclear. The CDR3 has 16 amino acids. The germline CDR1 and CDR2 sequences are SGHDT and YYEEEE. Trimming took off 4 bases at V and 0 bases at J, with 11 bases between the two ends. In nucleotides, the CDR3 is TGTGCCAGCAGCCCGACGCGGTACTCTGGGGCCAACGTCCTGACTTTC. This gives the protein CASSPTRYSGANVLTF. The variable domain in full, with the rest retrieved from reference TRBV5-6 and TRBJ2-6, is DAGVTQSPTHLIKTRGQQVTLRCSPKSGHDTVSWYQQALGQGPQFIFQYYEEEERQRGNFPDRFSGHQFPNYSSELNVNALLLGDSALYLCASSPTRYSGANVLTFGAGSRLTVL.

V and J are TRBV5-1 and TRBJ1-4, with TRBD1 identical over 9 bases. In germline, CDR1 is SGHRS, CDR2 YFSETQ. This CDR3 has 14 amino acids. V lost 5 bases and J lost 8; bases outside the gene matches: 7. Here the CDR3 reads CASRQGARGEKLFF. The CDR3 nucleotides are TGCGCCAGCAGACAGGGGGCCCGGGGCGAAAAACTGTTTTTT.

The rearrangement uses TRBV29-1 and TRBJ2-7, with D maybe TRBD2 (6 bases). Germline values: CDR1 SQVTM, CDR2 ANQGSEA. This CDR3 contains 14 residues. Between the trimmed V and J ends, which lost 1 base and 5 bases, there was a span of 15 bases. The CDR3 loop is CSVEGGEQAHEQYF. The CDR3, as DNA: TGCAGCGTTGAAGGGGGGGAACAGGCCCACGAGCAGTACTTC.

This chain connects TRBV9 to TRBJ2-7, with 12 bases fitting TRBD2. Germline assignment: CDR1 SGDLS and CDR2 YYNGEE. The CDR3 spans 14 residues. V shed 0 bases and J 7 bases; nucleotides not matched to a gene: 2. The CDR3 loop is CASSVATSGGEQYF. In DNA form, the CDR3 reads TGTGCCAGCAGCGTAGCCACTAGCGGGGGGGAGCAGTACTTC.

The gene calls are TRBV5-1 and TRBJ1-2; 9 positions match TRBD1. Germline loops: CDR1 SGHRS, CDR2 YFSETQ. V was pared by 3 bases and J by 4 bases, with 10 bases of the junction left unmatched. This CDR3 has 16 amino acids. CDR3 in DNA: TGCGCCAGCAGCTCACTCTCCGTGGGACAGGGCTATGGCTACACCTTC. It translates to CASSSLSVGQGYGYTF.

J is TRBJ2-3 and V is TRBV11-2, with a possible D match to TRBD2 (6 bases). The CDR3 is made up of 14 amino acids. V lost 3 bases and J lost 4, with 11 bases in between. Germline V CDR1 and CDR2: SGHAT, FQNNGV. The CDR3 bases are TGTGCCAGCAGCTTGTCTAGCGCCGCAGATACGCAGTATTTT. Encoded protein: CASSLSSAADTQYF.

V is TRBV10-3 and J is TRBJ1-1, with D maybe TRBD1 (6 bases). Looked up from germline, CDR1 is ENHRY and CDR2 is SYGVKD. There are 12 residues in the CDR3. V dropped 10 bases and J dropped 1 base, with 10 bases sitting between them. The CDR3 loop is CASRTENTEAFF. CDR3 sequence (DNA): TGTGCCAGCAGGACAGAGAACACTGAAGCTTTCTTT.

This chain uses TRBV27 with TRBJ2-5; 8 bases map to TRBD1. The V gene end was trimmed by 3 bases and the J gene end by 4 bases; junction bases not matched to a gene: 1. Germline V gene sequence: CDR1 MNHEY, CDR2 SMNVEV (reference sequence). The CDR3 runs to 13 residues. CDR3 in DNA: TGTGCCAGCAGTTTGACAGGGGTAGAGACCCAGTACTTC. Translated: CASSLTGVETQYF.

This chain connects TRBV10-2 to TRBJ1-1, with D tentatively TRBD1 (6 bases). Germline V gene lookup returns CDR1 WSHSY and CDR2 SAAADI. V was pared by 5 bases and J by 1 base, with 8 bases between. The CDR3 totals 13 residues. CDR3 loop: CASSRDTNTEAFF. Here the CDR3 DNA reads TGCGCCAGCAGTCGGGACACGAACACTGAAGCTTTCTTT.

This CDR3 reads CASSFPPSNSTQYF. The CDR3 nucleotides read TGTGCCAGCAGTTTCCCCCCATCTAATTCGACCCAGTACTTC. The chain uses TRBV27 and TRBJ2-5; D gene ambiguous. V lost 3 bases to trimming and J lost 7 bases, with 15 bases between them. This CDR3 is built from 14 residues. Germline assignment: CDR1 MNHEY and CDR2 SMNVEV (reference sequence).

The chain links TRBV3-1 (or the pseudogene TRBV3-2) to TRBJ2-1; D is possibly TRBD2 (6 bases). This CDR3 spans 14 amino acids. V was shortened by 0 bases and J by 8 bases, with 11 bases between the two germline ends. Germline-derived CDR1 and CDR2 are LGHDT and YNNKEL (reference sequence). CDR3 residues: CASSQERRGYEQFF. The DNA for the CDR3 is TGTGCCAGCAGCCAAGAGAGGAGGGGTTATGAGCAGTTCTTC.